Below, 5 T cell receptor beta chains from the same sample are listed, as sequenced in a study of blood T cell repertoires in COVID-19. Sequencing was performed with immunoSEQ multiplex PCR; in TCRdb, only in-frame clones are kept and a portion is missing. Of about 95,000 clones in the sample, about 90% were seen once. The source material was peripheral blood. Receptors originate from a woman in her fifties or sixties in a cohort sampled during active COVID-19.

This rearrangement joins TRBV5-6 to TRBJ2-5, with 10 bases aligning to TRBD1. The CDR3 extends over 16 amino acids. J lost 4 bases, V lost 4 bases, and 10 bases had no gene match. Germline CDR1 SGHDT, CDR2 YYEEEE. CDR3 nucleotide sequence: TGTGCCAGCAGCGGCGGGACAGGGGTGAGGCGAGAGACCCAGTACTTC. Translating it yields CASSGGTGVRRETQYF.

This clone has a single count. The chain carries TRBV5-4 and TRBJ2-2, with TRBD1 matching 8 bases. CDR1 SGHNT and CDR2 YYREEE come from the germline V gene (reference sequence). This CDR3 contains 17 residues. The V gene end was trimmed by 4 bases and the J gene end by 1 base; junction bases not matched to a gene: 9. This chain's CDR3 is CASSPSGGRWNTGELFF. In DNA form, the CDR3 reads TGTGCCAGCAGCCCGTCAGGGGGCCGCTGGAACACCGGGGAGCTGTTTTTT. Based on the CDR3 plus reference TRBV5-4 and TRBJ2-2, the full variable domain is ETGVTQSPTHLIKTRGQQVTLRCSSQSGHNTVSWYQQALGQGPQFIFQYYREEENGRGNFPPRFSGLQFPNYSSELNVNALELDDSALYLCASSPSGGRWNTGELFFGEGSRLTVL.

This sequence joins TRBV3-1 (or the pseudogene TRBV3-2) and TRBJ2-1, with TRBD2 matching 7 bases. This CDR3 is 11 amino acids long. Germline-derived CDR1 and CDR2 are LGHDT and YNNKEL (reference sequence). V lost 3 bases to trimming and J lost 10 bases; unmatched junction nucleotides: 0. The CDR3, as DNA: TGTGCCAGCAGCCACGGGGGGGAGCAGTTCTTC. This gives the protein CASSHGGEQFF.

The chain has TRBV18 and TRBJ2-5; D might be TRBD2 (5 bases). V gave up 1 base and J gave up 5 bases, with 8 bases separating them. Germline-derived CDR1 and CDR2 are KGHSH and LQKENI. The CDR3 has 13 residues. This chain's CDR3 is CASSPRSSETQYF. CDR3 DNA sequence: TGTGCCAGCTCACCACGGTCTAGCGAGACCCAGTACTTC.

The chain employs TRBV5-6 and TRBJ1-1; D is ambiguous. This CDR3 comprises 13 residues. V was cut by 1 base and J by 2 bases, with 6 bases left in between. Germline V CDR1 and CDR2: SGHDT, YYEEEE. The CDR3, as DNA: TGTGCCAGCAGCTTGTTTCAAAACACTGAAGCTTTCTTT. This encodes CASSLFQNTEAFF.